The clone carrying this T cell receptor beta chain showed up just once. Its antigen is as yet unknown. The sample comes from a study of siplizumab effects on memory and regulatory T cells. Each sample contributed around 10^5 TCR templates to the assay. This table comes from immunoSEQ multiplex PCR, and its TCRdb copy is limited to in-frame clones, with some not included. The sample holds fewer than 120,000 clones; roughly 90% are singletons and the top ten take 1% to 1.5%. General study findings and limits: Siplizumab cultures yielded proliferating Tregs whose suppressive function was not confirmed.

The specimen sequenced was CD4+ T cells sorted from blood. The TCR was taken from a human donor in good health.

The CDR3 loop is CASRGGSAGETQYF. As DNA, the CDR3 is TGTGCCAGCAGGGGGGGTAGTGCCGGGGAGACCCAGTACTTC. V and J are TRBV6-5 and TRBJ2-5, with D tentatively TRBD2 (6 bases). This CDR3 is 14 amino acids long. In germline, CDR1 is MNHEY, CDR2 SVGAGI. Trimming removed 6 bases from V and 5 bases from J, with 16 bases in between.